This T cell receptor beta chain was captured by sequencing in a study of CD8+ T cells in alopecia areata. Note on this clone: Its antigen is unidentified.

Once RNA had been extracted, it was reverse transcribed into cDNA to act as the sequencing template. TCRdb keeps only in-frame clones here, not all; method: immunoSEQ multiplex PCR. The sample has 100,000 to 150,000 clones, less than 70% seen once. Overall study findings and caveats: Lesional scalp, especially alopecia totalis/universalis, showed higher clonality than normal scalp. Normal skin's resident alphabeta T cells are sequenced alongside lesional scalp T cells. Mouse data revealed clearer TCR sharing than patient data did, a gap possibly tied to HLA.

The receptor comes from a human donor in good health. Sequenced sample: CD4+ T cells sorted from blood.

The DNA for the CDR3 is TGTGCCAGCAGCTTGTCCGGGACGGCGCAAGAGACCCAGTACTTC. It encodes CASSLSGTAQETQYF. This rearrangement joins TRBV11-2 to TRBJ2-5; the D gene could be TRBD1 or TRBD2 (5 bases each). The CDR3 totals 15 residues. The V end was cut by 3 bases, the J end by 2 bases, with 13 bases between. Germline CDR1 SGHAT, CDR2 FQNNGV.